One and the same sample provided the 16 T cell receptor beta chains below, sequenced in a study of Ad26.COV2.S vaccination and SARS-CoV-2 variants. Clones were read by immunoSEQ multiplex PCR, and TCRdb kept only the in-frame ones, dropping some. The sample lists about 350,000 clones; about 87% were seen once. Noted treatment: roughly 20 received Ad26.COV2.S at low or high dose, single or two shots; five or six received placebo; per-sample allocation not given. The samples date from day 63 after the first vaccine or placebo injection. Sequencing was performed on peripheral blood, taken in a trial of Ad26.COV2.S vaccine versus placebo. All receptors derive from a person aged 18-65 years who received the Ad26.COV2.S COVID-19 vaccine or a placebo.

The chain recombines TRBV29-1 with TRBJ2-3, with D maybe TRBD2 (6 bases). Germline loops: CDR1 SQVTM, CDR2 ANQGSEA. This CDR3 has 13 amino acids. Trimming took 1 base from V and 1 from J, leaving 6 bases between them. The CDR3 here is CSVEGGGTDTQYF. The CDR3 DNA is TGCAGCGTTGAAGGGGGGGGCACAGATACGCAGTATTTT.

The gene calls are TRBV6-5 and TRBJ2-2; D remains ambiguous. The CDR3 is 16 residues long. Trimming pared 0 bases from V and 1 base from J, leaving 9 bases between. Looked up from germline, CDR1 is MNHEY and CDR2 is SVGAGI. CDR3 nucleotide sequence: TGTGCCAGCAGTTACTCTCTGGTGGGGAACACCGGGGAGCTGTTTTTT. The encoded protein is CASSYSLVGNTGELFF.

The gene calls are TRBV28 and TRBJ2-1; 10 bases are shared with TRBD2. The CDR3 consists of 14 residues. J gave up 3 bases and V 6 bases, and 2 bases lay outside the gene matches. The germline V gene has CDR1 MDHEN and CDR2 SYDVKM. This CDR3 is CASRVAGGYNEQFF. As DNA, the CDR3 is TGTGCCAGCAGGGTAGCGGGAGGCTACAATGAGCAGTTCTTC.

The rearrangement links TRBV12-3 or TRBV12-4 to TRBJ2-5; D gene ambiguous. The V end was cut by 2 bases, the J end by 3 bases, with 4 bases between. There are 12 residues in the CDR3. This CDR3 reads CASSLLEETQYF. The CDR3 nucleotides read TGTGCCAGCAGTTTACTCGAAGAGACCCAGTACTTC.

The rearrangement links TRBV10-3 to TRBJ1-5, with 11 bases fitting TRBD1. This CDR3 spans 18 amino acids. Trimming at V came to 4 bases and at J to 2 bases, leaving 10 bases not matched to a gene. Germline-derived CDR1 and CDR2 are ENHRY and SYGVKD. For the CDR3, the DNA is TGTGCCATCAGTGGAGGACAGGGGGCCGGAGTCGGCAATCAGCCCCAGCATTTT. Protein sequence: CAISGGQGAGVGNQPQHF.

The genes are TRBV6-5 and TRBJ1-1; perhaps TRBD1 as D (5 bases). CDR1 is MNHEY and CDR2 is SVGAGI in the germline V gene. The CDR3 has 14 residues. V was trimmed by 5 bases and J by 2 bases, leaving 12 bases between them. The CDR3 reads CASSLHQGNTEAFF. CDR3 coding DNA: TGTGCCAGCAGTCTCCACCAGGGTAACACTGAAGCTTTCTTT.

The rearrangement joins TRBV7-9 to TRBJ2-7; the D gene is possibly TRBD2 (6 bases). The CDR3 loop spans 16 amino acids. From germline, CDR1 is SEHNR and CDR2 FQNEAQ (reference sequence). The ends were cut back, 5 bases at V and 3 bases at J, with 20 bases in the middle. CDR3 bases: TGTGCCAGCAGCCAACCCCCCCCGGAGGGCCACTACGAGCAGTACTTC. Its translation: CASSQPPPEGHYEQYF.

The chain carries TRBV27 and TRBJ1-2, with D perhaps matching TRBD1 (5 bases). The CDR3 extends over 15 amino acids. Germline V gene sequence: CDR1 MNHEY, CDR2 SMNVEV (reference sequence). Trimming left V 1 base short and J 7 bases short, with 16 bases between. The CDR3 loop is CASSLWSRGEGGYTF. In DNA, the CDR3 is TGTGCCAGCAGTTTATGGTCCCGGGGGGAAGGTGGCTACACCTTC.

This rearrangement joins TRBV19 to TRBJ2-1; no definite D call. CDR3 length: 13 residues. Germline-derived CDR1 and CDR2 are LNHDA and SQIVND (reference sequence). V lost 3 bases, J lost 11 bases, and 14 bases lay in between. The CDR3 sequence is CASSMVTSYQQFF. CDR3 DNA sequence: TGTGCCAGTAGTATGGTCACTTCCTATCAGCAGTTCTTC.

This clone was counted at least ten times. J is TRBJ1-3 and V is TRBV27, with D unresolved. CDR1 MNHEY and CDR2 SMNVEV come from the germline V gene (reference sequence). V dropped 4 bases and J dropped 0 bases, with 10 bases sitting between them. The CDR3 has 15 amino acids. CDR3 nucleotides: TGTGCCAGCAGTTCCTACACGGACTCTGGAAACACCATATATTTT. Protein: CASSSYTDSGNTIYF.

This chain connects TRBV6-6 to TRBJ2-4; D is ambiguous. Trimming stripped 8 bases from V and 0 bases from J, with 17 bases between. CDR1 MNHNY and CDR2 SVGAGI come from the germline V gene (reference sequence). There are 16 residues in the CDR3. CDR3 nucleotides: TGTGCCAGCCGACCCTTGGAACTTCTAGCCAAAAACATTCAGTACTTC. It translates to CASRPLELLAKNIQYF.

The V call is TRBV21-1, the J call TRBJ2-1; the table's D call TRBD2 went unverified against the DNA. TRBV21-1 is a pseudogene segment. The CDR3 extends over 14 amino acids. CDR3 amino acids: CASSMSGRDNEQFF. Written as DNA, the CDR3 is TGTGCCAGCAGCATGAGCGGGAGGGACAATGAGCAGTTCTTC.

The chain couples TRBV11-2 to TRBJ2-1; possibly TRBD2 for D (7 bases). V was trimmed by 4 bases and J by 3 bases, leaving 16 bases between them. Germline values: CDR1 SGHAT, CDR2 FQNNGV. The CDR3 sequence is 16 residues long. CDR3 amino acids: CASSSRGGGIYNEQFF. The CDR3 nucleotides read TGTGCCAGCAGCTCCCGGGGAGGGGGGATCTACAATGAGCAGTTCTTC. The complete variable domain, with remaining parts taken from reference TRBV11-2 and TRBJ2-1, reads EAGVAQSPRYKIIEKRQSVAFWCNPISGHATLYWYQQILGQGPKLLIQFQNNGVVDDSQLPKDRFSAERLKGVDSTLKIQPAKLEDSAVYLCASSSRGGGIYNEQFFGPGTRLTVL.

The CDR3 sequence: CASSSTTPTENTGELFF. The DNA for the CDR3 is TGTGCCAGCAGCTCTACCACCCCGACCGAGAACACCGGGGAGCTGTTTTTT. The gene calls are TRBV11-3 and TRBJ2-2; D call uncertain. CDR3 length: 17 residues. The V end was cut by 4 bases, the J end by 1 base, with 16 bases between. The germline V gene has CDR1 SGHNT and CDR2 YENEEA.

The chain has TRBV29-1 and TRBJ2-1; the D gene is possibly TRBD2 (6 bases). The CDR3 loop spans 11 amino acids. The germline CDR1 and CDR2 sequences are SQVTM and ANQGSEA. V lost 5 bases to trimming and J lost 7 bases, with 9 bases between them. Here the CDR3 reads CSVLGGNEQFF. CDR3 nucleotides: TGCAGCGTTCTCGGAGGGAATGAGCAGTTCTTC.

The V gene is TRBV3-1 (or the pseudogene TRBV3-2), the J gene TRBJ1-1; no definite D call. Germline V lookup: CDR1 LGHDT, CDR2 YNNKEL (reference sequence). The ends were cut back, 5 bases at V and 8 bases at J, with 12 bases in the middle. This CDR3 has 12 residues. CDR3 bases: TGTGCCAGCAGCAGAACTCCACTCGAAGCTTTCTTT. This gives the protein CASSRTPLEAFF.